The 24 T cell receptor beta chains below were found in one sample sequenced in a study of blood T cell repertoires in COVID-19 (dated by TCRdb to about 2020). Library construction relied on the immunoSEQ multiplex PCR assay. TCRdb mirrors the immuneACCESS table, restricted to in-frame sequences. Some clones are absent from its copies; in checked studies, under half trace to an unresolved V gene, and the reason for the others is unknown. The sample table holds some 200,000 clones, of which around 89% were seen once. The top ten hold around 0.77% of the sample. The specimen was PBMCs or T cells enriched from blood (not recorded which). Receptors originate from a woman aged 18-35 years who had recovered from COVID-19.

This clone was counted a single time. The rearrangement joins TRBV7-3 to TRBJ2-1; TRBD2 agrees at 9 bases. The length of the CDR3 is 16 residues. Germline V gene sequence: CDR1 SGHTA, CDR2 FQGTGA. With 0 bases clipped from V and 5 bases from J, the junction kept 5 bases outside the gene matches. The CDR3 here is CASSLTAGGPHNEQFF. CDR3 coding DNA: TGTGCCAGCAGCTTAACCGCGGGAGGGCCCCACAATGAGCAGTTCTTC.

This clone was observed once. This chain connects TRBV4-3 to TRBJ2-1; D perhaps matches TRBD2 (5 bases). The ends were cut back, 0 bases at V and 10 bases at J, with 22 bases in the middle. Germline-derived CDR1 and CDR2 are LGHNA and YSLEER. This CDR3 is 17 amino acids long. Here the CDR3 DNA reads TGCGCCAGCAGCCAAGATCTCGTCGGGATAGGTAATGACGAGCAGTTCTTC. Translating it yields CASSQDLVGIGNDEQFF.

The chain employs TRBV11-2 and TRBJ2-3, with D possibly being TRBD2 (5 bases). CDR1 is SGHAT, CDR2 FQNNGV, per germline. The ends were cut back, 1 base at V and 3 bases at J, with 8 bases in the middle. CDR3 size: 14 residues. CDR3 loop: CASSLALATDTQYF. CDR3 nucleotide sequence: TGTGCCAGCAGCTTAGCTCTAGCAACAGATACGCAGTATTTT.

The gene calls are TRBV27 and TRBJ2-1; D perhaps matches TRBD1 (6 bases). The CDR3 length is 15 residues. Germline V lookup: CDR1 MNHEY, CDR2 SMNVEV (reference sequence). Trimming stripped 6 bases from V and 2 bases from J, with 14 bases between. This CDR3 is CASSQGSFAYNEQFF. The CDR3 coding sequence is TGTGCCAGCAGCCAGGGGTCTTTTGCCTACAATGAGCAGTTCTTC.

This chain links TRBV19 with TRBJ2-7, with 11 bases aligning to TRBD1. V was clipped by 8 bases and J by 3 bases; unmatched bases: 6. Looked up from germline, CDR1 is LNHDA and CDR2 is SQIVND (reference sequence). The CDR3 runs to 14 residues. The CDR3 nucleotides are TGTGCCAGTGCGGACAGGGGGCTCTTCTACGAGCAGTACTTC. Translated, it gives CASADRGLFYEQYF.

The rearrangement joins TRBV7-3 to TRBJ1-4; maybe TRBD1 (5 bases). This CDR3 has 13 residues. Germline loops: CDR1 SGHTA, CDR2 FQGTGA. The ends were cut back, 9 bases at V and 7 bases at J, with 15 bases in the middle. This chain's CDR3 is CARKDIRSEKLFF. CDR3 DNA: TGTGCCAGAAAGGACATACGCTCTGAAAAACTGTTTTTT.

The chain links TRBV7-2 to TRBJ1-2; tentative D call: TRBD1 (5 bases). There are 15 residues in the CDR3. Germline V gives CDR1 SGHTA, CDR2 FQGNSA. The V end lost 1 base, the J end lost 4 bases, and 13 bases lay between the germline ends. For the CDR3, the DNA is TGTGCCAGCAGCTTAGAACGCAGGGTGGGCTATGGCTACACCTTC. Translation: CASSLERRVGYGYTF. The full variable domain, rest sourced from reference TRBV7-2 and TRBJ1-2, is GAGVSQSPSNKVTEKGKDVELRCDPISGHTALYWYRQSLGQGLEFLIYFQGNSAPDKSGLPSDRFSAERTGGSVSTLTIQRTQQEDSAVYLCASSLERRVGYGYTFGSGTRLTVV.

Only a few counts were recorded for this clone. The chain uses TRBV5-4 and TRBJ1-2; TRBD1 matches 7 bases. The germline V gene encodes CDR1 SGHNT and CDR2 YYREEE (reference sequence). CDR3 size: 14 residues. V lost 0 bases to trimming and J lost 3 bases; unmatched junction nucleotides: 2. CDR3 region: CASSLAGTDYGYTF. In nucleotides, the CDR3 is TGTGCCAGCAGCTTGGCCGGGACAGACTATGGCTACACCTTC.

The CDR3 reads CASSLGTSGRAYEQYF. CDR3 DNA sequence: TGCGCCAGCAGCTTGGGGACTAGCGGGAGAGCCTACGAGCAGTACTTC. The chain has TRBV5-1 and TRBJ2-7, with 13 bases that match TRBD2. This CDR3 contains 16 residues. The V gene end was trimmed by 0 bases and the J gene end by 2 bases; junction bases not matched to a gene: 2. The V gene's germline CDR1 is SGHRS and CDR2 YFSETQ.

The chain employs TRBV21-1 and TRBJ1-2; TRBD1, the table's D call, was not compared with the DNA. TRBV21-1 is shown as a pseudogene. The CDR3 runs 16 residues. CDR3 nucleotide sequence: TGTGCCAGCAGCAACAGGGGGGTCAGGCCTGACTATGGCTACACCTTC. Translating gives CASSNRGVRPDYGYTF.

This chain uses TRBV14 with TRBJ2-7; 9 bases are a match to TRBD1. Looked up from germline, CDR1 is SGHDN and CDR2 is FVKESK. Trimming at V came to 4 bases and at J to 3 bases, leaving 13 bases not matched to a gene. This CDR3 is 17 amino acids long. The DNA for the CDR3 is TGTGCCAGCAGCCCCAGGGGGTCCGGGACAGGGTTCTACGAGCAGTACTTC. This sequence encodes CASSPRGSGTGFYEQYF.

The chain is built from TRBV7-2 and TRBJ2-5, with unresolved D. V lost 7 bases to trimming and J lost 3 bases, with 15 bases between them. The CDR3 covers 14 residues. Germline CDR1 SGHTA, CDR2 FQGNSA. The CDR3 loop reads CASTPSPREETQYF. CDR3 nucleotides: TGTGCCAGCACCCCCTCCCCGCGTGAAGAGACCCAGTACTTC. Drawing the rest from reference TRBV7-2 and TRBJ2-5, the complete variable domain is GAGVSQSPSNKVTEKGKDVELRCDPISGHTALYWYRQSLGQGLEFLIYFQGNSAPDKSGLPSDRFSAERTGGSVSTLTIQRTQQEDSAVYLCASTPSPREETQYFGPGTRLLVL.

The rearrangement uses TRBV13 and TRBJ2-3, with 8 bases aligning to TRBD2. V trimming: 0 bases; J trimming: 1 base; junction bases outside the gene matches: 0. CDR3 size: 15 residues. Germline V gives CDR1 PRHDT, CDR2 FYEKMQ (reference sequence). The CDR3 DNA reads TGTGCCAGCAGCTTAGGGACTAGCGGCACAGATACGCAGTATTTT. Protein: CASSLGTSGTDTQYF.

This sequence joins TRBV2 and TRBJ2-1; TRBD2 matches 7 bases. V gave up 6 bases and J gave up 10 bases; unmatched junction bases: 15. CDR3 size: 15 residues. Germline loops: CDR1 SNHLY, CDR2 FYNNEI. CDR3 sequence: CASRPPSGGGSEQFF. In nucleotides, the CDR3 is TGTGCCAGCAGGCCCCCTAGCGGAGGAGGGTCCGAGCAGTTCTTC. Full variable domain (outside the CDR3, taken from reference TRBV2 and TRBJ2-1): EPEVTQTPSHQVTQMGQEVILRCVPISNHLYFYWYRQILGQKVEFLVSFYNNEISEKSEIFDDQFSVERPDGSNFTLKIRSTKLEDSAMYFCASRPPSGGGSEQFFGPGTRLTVL.

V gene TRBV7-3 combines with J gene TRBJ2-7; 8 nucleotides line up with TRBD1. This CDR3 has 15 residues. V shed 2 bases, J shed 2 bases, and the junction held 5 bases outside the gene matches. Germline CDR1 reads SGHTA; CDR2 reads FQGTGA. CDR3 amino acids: CASSLETGDTYEQYF. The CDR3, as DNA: TGTGCCAGCAGCTTAGAGACAGGGGATACCTACGAGCAGTACTTC.

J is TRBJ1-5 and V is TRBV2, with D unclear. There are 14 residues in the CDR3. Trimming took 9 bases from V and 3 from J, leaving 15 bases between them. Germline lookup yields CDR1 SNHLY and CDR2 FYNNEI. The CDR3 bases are TGTGCCAGTAGCCCGGTCGATTCCAATCAGCCCCAGCATTTT. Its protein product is CASSPVDSNQPQHF.

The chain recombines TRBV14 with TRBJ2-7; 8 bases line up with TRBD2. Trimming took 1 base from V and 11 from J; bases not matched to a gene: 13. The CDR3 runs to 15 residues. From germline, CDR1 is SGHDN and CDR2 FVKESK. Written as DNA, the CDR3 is TGTGCCAGCAGCCAAGTCTTCGGGAGGGCCGAGACGAAGTACTTC. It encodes CASSQVFGRAETKYF.

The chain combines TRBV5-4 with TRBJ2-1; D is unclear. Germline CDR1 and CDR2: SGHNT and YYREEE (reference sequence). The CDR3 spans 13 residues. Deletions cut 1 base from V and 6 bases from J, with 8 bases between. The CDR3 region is CASSLPMSNEQFF. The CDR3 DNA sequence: TGTGCCAGCAGCTTGCCCATGAGCAATGAGCAGTTCTTC. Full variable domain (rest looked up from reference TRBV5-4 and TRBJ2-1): ETGVTQSPTHLIKTRGQQVTLRCSSQSGHNTVSWYQQALGQGPQFIFQYYREEENGRGNFPPRFSGLQFPNYSSELNVNALELDDSALYLCASSLPMSNEQFFGPGTRLTVL.

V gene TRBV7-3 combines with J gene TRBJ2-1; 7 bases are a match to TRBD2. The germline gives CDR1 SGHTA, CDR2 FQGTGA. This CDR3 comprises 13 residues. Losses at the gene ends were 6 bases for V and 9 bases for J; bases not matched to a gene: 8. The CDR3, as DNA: TGTGCCAGCAGTTTAGCGGGTTCGGGTGAGCAGTTCTTC. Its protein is CASSLAGSGEQFF.

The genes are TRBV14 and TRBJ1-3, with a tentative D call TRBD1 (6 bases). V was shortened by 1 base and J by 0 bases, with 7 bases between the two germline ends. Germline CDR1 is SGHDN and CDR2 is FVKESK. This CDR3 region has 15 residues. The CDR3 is CASSQVGASGNTIYF. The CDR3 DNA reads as TGTGCCAGCAGCCAAGTGGGGGCCTCTGGAAACACCATATATTTT.

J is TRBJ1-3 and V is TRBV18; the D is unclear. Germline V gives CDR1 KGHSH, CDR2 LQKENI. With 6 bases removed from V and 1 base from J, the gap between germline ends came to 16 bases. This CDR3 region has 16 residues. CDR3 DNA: TGTGCCAGCTCTACTTGGCGGGCCACTTCTGGAAACACCATATATTTT. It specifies CASSTWRATSGNTIYF.

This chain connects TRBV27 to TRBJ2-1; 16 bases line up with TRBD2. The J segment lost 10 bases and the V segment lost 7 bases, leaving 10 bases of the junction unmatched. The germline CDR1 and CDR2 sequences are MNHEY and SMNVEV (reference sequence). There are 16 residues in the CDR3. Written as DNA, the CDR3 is TGTGCCAGCATCAAAGGGACTAGCGGGAGGGCCGTGGAGCAGTTCTTC. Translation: CASIKGTSGRAVEQFF.

Here the CDR3 DNA reads TGTGCCAGCAGTTTAAGTAGACAGTCCTACGAGCAGTACTTC. Its translation: CASSLSRQSYEQYF. This chain links TRBV27 with TRBJ2-7, with a possible D match to TRBD1 (5 bases). Trimming took 2 bases from V and 1 from J, leaving 9 bases between them. Looked up from germline, CDR1 is MNHEY and CDR2 is SMNVEV (reference sequence). This CDR3 comprises 14 residues.

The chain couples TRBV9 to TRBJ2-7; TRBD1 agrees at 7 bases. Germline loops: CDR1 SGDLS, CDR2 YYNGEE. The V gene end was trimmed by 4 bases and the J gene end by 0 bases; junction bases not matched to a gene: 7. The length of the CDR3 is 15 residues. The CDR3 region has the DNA TGTGCCAGCAGCCCGAACAGGGACAGCTCCTACGAGCAGTACTTC. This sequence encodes CASSPNRDSSYEQYF.